This T cell receptor beta chain was identified in a study of shared T cell receptors in the human thymus. Germline V CDR1 and CDR2: MGHRA, YSYEKL. CDR3 length: 15 residues. V was clipped by 2 bases and J by 4 bases, with 14 bases between them. Here immunoSEQ multiplex PCR was the method, and the copy in TCRdb shows in-frame clones only, minus some. This sample carries 700,000 or so clones, 80% to 90% of them seen once, and the ten largest clones take about 0.011%. This same sample was also part of a study on human thymus T cells. That paper notes: Donors were healthy Finnish infants having corrective surgery for congenital heart defects. Thymic resections from corrective heart surgery supplied the tissue. Across thymic and blood repertoires, the usage of V and J genes appeared to be biased. As related research reported, thymic repertoires overlapped highly among unrelated individuals.

Sequences were obtained from thymocytes. This rearrangement joins TRBV4-1 to TRBJ1-2, with D unresolved. This sequence was found in a girl younger than two with a congenital heart defect. CDR3 nucleotides: TGCGCCAGCAGCCAACAGGAAATAGGTGGCTATGGCTACACCTTC. It codes for CASSQQEIGGYGYTF.